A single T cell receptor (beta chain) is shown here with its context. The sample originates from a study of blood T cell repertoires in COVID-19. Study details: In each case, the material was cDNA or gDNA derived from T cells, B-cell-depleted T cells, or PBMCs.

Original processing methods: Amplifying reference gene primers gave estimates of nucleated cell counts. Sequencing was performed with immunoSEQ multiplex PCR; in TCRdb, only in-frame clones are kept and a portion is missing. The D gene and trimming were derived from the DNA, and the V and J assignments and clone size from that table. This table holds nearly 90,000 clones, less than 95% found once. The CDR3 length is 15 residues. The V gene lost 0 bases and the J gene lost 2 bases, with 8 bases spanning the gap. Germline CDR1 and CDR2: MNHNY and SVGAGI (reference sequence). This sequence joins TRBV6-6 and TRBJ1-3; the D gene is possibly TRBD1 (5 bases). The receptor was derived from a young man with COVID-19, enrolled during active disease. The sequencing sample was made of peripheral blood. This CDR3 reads CASSYSPGAGNTIYF. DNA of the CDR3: TGTGCCAGCAGTTACTCTCCGGGGGCTGGAAACACCATATATTTT.